The source of this TCR beta chain is a study of blood T cell repertoires in COVID-19. The wider study: The United States, Italy and Spain provided the acute and convalescent COVID-19 samples. PBMCs, B-cell-depleted T cells, or T cells were the source of the cDNA or gDNA that made up the material.

TCRdb's table, derived via immunoSEQ multiplex PCR, lists solely in-frame clones and lacks some. The table lists around 250,000 clones, roughly 85% of them singletons. CDR3 length equals 15 residues. The V end lost 0 bases, the J end lost 10 bases, and 13 bases lay between the germline ends. CDR1 LGHNT and CDR2 FRNRAP come from the germline V gene. Sequencing used peripheral blood. This receptor was identified in a man in his fifties with active or convalescent COVID-19. The genes are TRBV12-5 and TRBJ1-6, with D possibly TRBD1 on 5 matching bases. The CDR3 spells CASGLVGQGGSPLHF. CDR3 sequence (DNA): TGTGCTAGTGGTTTGGTAGGGCAGGGAGGATCACCCCTCCACTTT.